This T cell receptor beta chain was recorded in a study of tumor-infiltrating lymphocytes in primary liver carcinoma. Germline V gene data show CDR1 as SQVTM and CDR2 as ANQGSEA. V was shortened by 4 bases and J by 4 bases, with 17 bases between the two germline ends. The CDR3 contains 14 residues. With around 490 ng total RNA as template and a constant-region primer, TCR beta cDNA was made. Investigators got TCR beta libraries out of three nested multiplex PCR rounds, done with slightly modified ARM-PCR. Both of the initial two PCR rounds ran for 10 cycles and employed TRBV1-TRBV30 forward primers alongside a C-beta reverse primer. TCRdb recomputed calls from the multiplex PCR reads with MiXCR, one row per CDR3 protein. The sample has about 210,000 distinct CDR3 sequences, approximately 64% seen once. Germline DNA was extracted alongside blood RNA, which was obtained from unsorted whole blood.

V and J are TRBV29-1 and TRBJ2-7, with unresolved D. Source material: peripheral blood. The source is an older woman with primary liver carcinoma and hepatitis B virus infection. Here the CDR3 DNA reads TGCAGCGTTGTGAGGCGGACCAATTCATACGAGCAGTACTTC. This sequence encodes CSVVRRTNSYEQYF.